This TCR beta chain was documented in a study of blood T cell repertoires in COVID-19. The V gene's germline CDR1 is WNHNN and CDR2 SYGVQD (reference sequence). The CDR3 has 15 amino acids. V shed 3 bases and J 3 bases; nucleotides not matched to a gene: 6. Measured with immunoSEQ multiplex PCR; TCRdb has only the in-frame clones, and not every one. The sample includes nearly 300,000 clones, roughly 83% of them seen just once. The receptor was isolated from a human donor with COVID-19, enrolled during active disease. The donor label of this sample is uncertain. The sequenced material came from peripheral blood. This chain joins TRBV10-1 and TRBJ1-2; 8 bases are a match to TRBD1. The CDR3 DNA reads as TGCGCCAGCAGTGATATGACAGGGGCGGACTATGGCTACACCTTC. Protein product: CASSDMTGADYGYTF.